This TCR beta chain was captured in a study of human T cells and chemical hapten exposure (dated by TCRdb to about 2021). Broadly, across the study: Libraries were combined into a pool for sequencing, and differences in TCR yield between samples came mainly from small differences in library volumes within the pool. Each blood RNA sample was used to sequence both TCR alpha and TCR beta chains. In alopecia patients, the study followed how the peripheral blood TCR repertoire changed in vivo over primary and secondary sensitization to diphenylcyclopropenone (DPC), a hapten.

What the authors observed across the whole study: No change with DPC sensitization was found in the number of TCRs above 1 in 1000 frequency, and no evidence of global repertoire structure alterations was found. After repeated subsampling, changes were observed in the strength of the expansion versus patch-test correlation and in the threshold at which the correlation became significant.

For CDR1 and CDR2, the germline V gene lists MNHEY and SVGEGT. The CDR3 spans 13 residues, from the cysteine through the phenylalanine. CDR3 DNA is the only sequence kept; it has 39 bases, read in frame from the first base. V is shortened by 5 bases, J by 1 base, and the region joining them spans 8 bases. The sample's time point label, in plain terms: healthy volunteer bleed at 6 weeks. Total RNA was isolated from unfractionated whole blood collected in Tempus Blood RNA tubes. As TCR sequencing controls, roughly five healthy volunteers were used, with blood taken at day 0, 2 weeks and 6 weeks. Library preparation was by RACE. The sequencer was a NextSeq 500. Library preparation attached unique molecular identifiers to individual cDNA molecules for quantitative, reproducible TCR counting. The authors' pipeline ran thus. A median of roughly 100,000 TCRs per sample was observed, with a range of 23,224 to 690,600. V, J and CDR3 annotation of the TCR reads was performed with the Decombinator software suite. For the PS versus PT1 abundance plots, all samples were subsampled to the same number of TCRs (28,000). TCRs were defined as expanded if absent before sensitization and observed at least eight times at the 2-week time point. The public reads were run again by TCRdb, first through fastp at Q25 and then through MiXCR, and only productive beta chains were kept. Rows with one shared CDR3 protein collapse into an entry with the most common genes and DNA. The V and J calls and clone size are TCRdb's, not the authors'. The sample profile shows 35,000 to 50,000 distinct CDR3 sequences; 3.5% to 4% of them were found once. The ten largest clones represent around 5.7% of the sample.

Remarks on this clonotype: Its antigen target is currently unknown. The sample holds no much larger clone one base away, and base qualities are not on file.

The source material was whole blood. The chain uses TRBV6-2 or TRBV6-3 and TRBJ1-1; tentative D gene TRBD1, with 5 bases matching. The origin of this receptor is a human donor in good health. Some clones in this sample may be carry-over from other donors' samples. This receptor has the CDR3 CASSPTENTEAFF. The nucleotides are TGTGCCAGCAGTCCGACAGAGAACACTGAAGCTTTCTTT.